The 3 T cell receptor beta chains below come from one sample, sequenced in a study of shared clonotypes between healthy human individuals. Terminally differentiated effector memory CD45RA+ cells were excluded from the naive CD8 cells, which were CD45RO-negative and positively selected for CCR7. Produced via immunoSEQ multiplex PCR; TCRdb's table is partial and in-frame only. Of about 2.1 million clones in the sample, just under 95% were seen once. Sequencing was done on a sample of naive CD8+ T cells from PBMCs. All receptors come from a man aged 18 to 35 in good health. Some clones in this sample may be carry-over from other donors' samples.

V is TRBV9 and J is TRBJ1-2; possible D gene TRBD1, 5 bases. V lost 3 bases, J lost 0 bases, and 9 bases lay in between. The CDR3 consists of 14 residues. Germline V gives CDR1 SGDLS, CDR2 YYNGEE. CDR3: CASSADSSNYGYTF. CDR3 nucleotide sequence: TGTGCCAGCAGCGCCGACAGTTCTAACTATGGCTACACCTTC.

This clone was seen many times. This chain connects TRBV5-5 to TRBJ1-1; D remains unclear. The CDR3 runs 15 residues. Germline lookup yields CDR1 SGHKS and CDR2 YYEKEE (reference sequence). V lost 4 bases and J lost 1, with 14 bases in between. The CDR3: CASSRTDDGNTEAFF. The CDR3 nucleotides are TGTGCCAGCAGCCGGACGGACGACGGGAACACTGAAGCTTTCTTT.

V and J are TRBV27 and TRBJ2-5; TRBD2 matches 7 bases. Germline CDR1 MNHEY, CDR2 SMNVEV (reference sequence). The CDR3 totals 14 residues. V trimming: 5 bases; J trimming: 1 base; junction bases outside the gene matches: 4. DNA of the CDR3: TGTGCCAGCAGTCCGGGGAGGGCCCAAGAGACCCAGTACTTC. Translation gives CASSPGRAQETQYF.